Below are 9 T cell receptor beta chains sequenced from a single sample in a study of CD8+ T cells in alopecia areata. In each case, RNA was isolated and then reverse transcribed into cDNA as the sequencing template. Generated by immunoSEQ multiplex PCR, the TCRdb table keeps only in-frame clones and is missing some. Recorded here are over 100,000 clones, none singletons. The specimen was lesional skin. The receptors stem from a C3H/HeJ mouse with alopecia areata. Strain haplotype at MHC: H2-k.

This clone was seen repeatedly, ten times or more. These gene names are mouse names. With the read ending 4 residues before the CDR3 end, the germline J gene is used to fill in that end. The chain links TRBV13-3 to TRBJ2-7; 12 nucleotides line up with TRBD2. Germline CDR1 NNHDY, CDR2 SYVADS. V was clipped by 2 bases and J by 3 bases; unmatched bases: 3. This CDR3 is built from 15 residues. CDR3 sequence: CASSERDWGDYEQYF. The CDR3 DNA, read in part, is TGTGCCAGCAGTGAGAGGGACTGGGGGGACTAT.

A remark on this clone: Mouse germline and gene names are used. The read finishes 4 residues shy of the CDR3 end, and the germline J gene is used to complete it. J is TRBJ2-7 and V is TRBV19, with a tentative D call TRBD1 (6 bases). Germline lookup yields CDR1 FNHDT and CDR2 SITEND (reference sequence). Trimming stripped 4 bases from V and 1 base from J, with 12 bases between. This CDR3 has 14 residues. Partial CDR3 DNA: TGTGCCAGCAGTCTTCCCGGGACATCCTAT. Residues: CASSLPGTSY. In full, the CDR3 reads CASSLPGTSYEQYF.

This clone was recorded many times. Germline and genes here are mouse. The read terminates 4 residues ahead of where the CDR3 ends, so the germline J gene completes it. The chain links TRBV13-3 to TRBJ2-7, with D perhaps matching TRBD1 (5 bases). V was clipped by 9 bases and J by 3 bases, with 10 bases between them. The germline V gene encodes CDR1 NNHDY and CDR2 SYVADS. CDR3 length equals 11 residues. CDR3 sequence: CATTDIYEQYF. The CDR3 bases that were read are TGTGCCACTACGGACATCTAT.

In regard to this clone: Gene labels here are mouse ones. Partial CDR3 DNA: TGTGCCTGGAGTCGACTGGGGGGGCCTTATAACTATGCT. Translation gives CAWSRLGGPYNYA. The CDR3 as a whole reads CAWSRLGGPYNYAEQFF. The chain is built from TRBV31 and TRBJ2-1; 12 bases line up with TRBD2. From the germline J gene comes the end of the CDR3, since the read stops 4 residues before it. The CDR3 extends over 17 amino acids. The V segment lost 1 base and the J segment 0 bases; nucleotides outside the gene matches: 4. Looked up from germline, CDR1 is GKSSPN and CDR2 is SITVG.

This clone was observed a handful of times. Gene names are mouse gene names. The CDR3 end falls 4 residues outside the read, so it is completed with the germline J gene. The chain uses TRBV17 and TRBJ2-2; tentatively, D is TRBD2 (5 bases). The CDR3 spans 15 residues. Germline V gene sequence: CDR1 MNHDT, CDR2 YYDKIL. V was pared by 2 bases and J by 0 bases, with 7 bases between. CDR3 residues: CASSRLGTNTGQLYF. Partial CDR3 DNA: TGTGCTAGCAGTAGACTGGGAACAAACACCGGG.

This clone turned up a few times. Gene names follow the mouse nomenclature. The read terminates 4 residues ahead of where the CDR3 ends, so the germline J gene completes it. The V call is TRBV13-3, the J call TRBJ2-1; 12 nucleotides agree with TRBD2. J gave up 1 base and V 3 bases, and 2 bases lay outside the gene matches. This CDR3 has 16 residues. CDR1 is NNHDY, CDR2 SYVADS, per germline. Incomplete CDR3 DNA: TGTGCCAGCAGTGTGACTGGGGGGGCCAACTATGCT. It is translated as CASSVTGGANYA. The whole CDR3 protein reads CASSVTGGANYAEQFF.

With respect to this clone: Mouse gene names apply. The read terminates 4 residues ahead of where the CDR3 ends, so the germline J gene completes it. Distinct nucleotide sequences in the sample also encode this CDR3. V usage is TRBV1 and J usage is TRBJ2-7; 7 bases line up with TRBD2. The CDR3 sequence is 15 residues long. Germline V lookup: CDR1 NSQYPW, CDR2 LRSPGD (reference sequence). CDR3 sequence reads: CTCSADLGGGYEQYF. The part of the CDR3 DNA that was read is TGCACCTGCAGTGCAGATTTGGGGGGTGGGTAT.

Of note for this clone: Gene names and germline refer to mouse. The read terminates 4 residues ahead of where the CDR3 ends, so the germline J gene completes it. J is TRBJ2-7 and V is TRBV13-3; 7 nucleotides agree with TRBD1. This CDR3 is built from 16 residues. J lost 0 bases, V lost 1 base, and 7 bases had no gene match. In germline, CDR1 is NNHDY, CDR2 SYVADS. The CDR3 region is CASSDRRGQSSYEQYF. Incomplete CDR3 DNA: TGTGCCAGCAGTGATCGTAGGGGACAGAGCTCCTAT.

This clone was seen repeatedly, ten times or more. TCRdb gives a protein that differs at residue 14 from what the DNA encodes, so the protein here is translated from the DNA. Genes and germline come from the mouse. Read data end 3 residues before the CDR3 end; the end is taken from the germline J gene. V usage is TRBV13-3 and J usage is TRBJ1-3, with 10 bases lining up with TRBD1. The CDR3 runs to 17 residues. V was pared by 2 bases and J by 0 bases, with 5 bases of the junction left unmatched. CDR1 is NNHDY, CDR2 SYVADS, per germline. The part of the CDR3 DNA that was read is TGTGCCAGCAGTGACCCGGGACAGGGGAATTCTGGAAATACG. The encoded protein is CASSDPGQGNSGNT. The CDR3, in full, reads CASSDPGQGNSGNTLYF.